Below, 24 T cell receptor beta chains from the same sample are listed, as sequenced in a study of cytomegalovirus exposure and HLA in healthy donors (TCRdb year 2017). Libraries were built with the immunoSEQ multiplex PCR assay. The multiplex PCR relied on a mix of 60 forward primers for TCR Vbeta segments and 13 reverse primers for TCR Jbeta segments. What TCRdb holds here is the immuneACCESS table cut down to in-frame rearrangements. Part of the clones is not present; checked against another copy, under half of the missing clones reflect an unresolved V gene, and the others are unexplained. The sample table holds over 120,000 clones, of which under 90% were seen once. The ten largest account for roughly 4.7% of the sample. Source material: PBMCs. The receptors come from a man in his forties in good health and CMV-seronegative.

For this clone: This specimen includes other DNA sequences encoding the same CDR3. This sequence joins TRBV6-6 and TRBJ1-4, with TRBD1 identical over 7 bases. CDR1 is MNHNY, CDR2 SVGAGI, per germline (reference sequence). J gave up 5 bases and V 6 bases, and 6 bases lay outside the gene matches. CDR3 length: 14 amino acids. CDR3 residues: CASRLQGGNEKLFF. The CDR3 DNA reads TGTGCCAGCAGATTGCAAGGGGGCAATGAAAAACTGTTTTTT.

A single count supports this clone. The V call is TRBV27, the J call TRBJ1-2; weak D call: TRBD1 (6 bases). Trimming left V 4 bases short and J 7 bases short, with 19 bases between. The CDR3 sequence is 15 residues long. Germline-derived CDR1 and CDR2 are MNHEY and SMNVEV (reference sequence). CDR3 nucleotide sequence: TGTGCCAGCAGTTCTGACCCCCAGCGGGGGCTTGGCTACACCTTC. This encodes CASSSDPQRGLGYTF.

Concerning this clone itself: The identical CDR3 is also encoded by other nucleotide sequences in the sample. The V and J genes are TRBV7-2 and TRBJ2-7, with D tentatively TRBD2 (7 bases). The CDR3 has 17 residues. Germline assignment: CDR1 SGHTA and CDR2 FQGNSA. Between the trimmed V and J ends, which lost 1 base and 5 bases, there was a span of 21 bases. CDR3 DNA sequence: TGTGCCAGCAGCTTAGTGCCCCGGGGGGCTGCGTCCGACGAGCAGTACTTC. Translated: CASSLVPRGAASDEQYF.

The V call is TRBV19, the J call TRBJ1-5; 9 bases agree with TRBD1. CDR1 LNHDA and CDR2 SQIVND come from the germline V gene (reference sequence). The CDR3 is made up of 15 amino acids. V trimming: 2 bases; J trimming: 4 bases; junction bases outside the gene matches: 3. The CDR3 coding sequence is TGTGCCAGTAGTATAAGGGGACAGGGAAATCAGCCCCAGCATTTT. Its translation: CASSIRGQGNQPQHF. The whole variable domain, filled in from reference TRBV19 and TRBJ1-5, reads DGGITQSPKYLFRKEGQNVTLSCEQNLNHDAMYWYRQDPGQGLRLIYYSQIVNDFQKGDIAEGYSVSREKKESFPLTVTSAQKNPTAFYLCASSIRGQGNQPQHFGDGTRLSIL.

This chain links TRBV5-1 with TRBJ2-1; the match to TRBD2 covers 13 bases. Germline loops: CDR1 SGHRS, CDR2 YFSETQ. V trimming: 0 bases; J trimming: 8 bases; junction bases outside the gene matches: 8. CDR3 length: 17 amino acids. CDR3 DNA: TGCGCCAGCAGCTTGGGAATAACTAGCGGGGGGGAGGATGAGCAGTTCTTC. This encodes CASSLGITSGGEDEQFF. Filled out from reference TRBV5-1 and TRBJ2-1, the complete variable domain reads KAGVTQTPRYLIKTRGQQVTLSCSPISGHRSVSWYQQTPGQGLQFLFEYFSETQRNKGNFPGRFSGRQFSNSRSEMNVSTLELGDSALYLCASSLGITSGGEDEQFFGPGTRLTVL.

This sequence joins TRBV19 and TRBJ2-7; D gene ambiguous. The CDR3 has 15 residues. Trimming took off 4 bases at V and 3 bases at J, with 16 bases between the two ends. CDR1 and CDR2 from the germline V gene are LNHDA and SQIVND (reference sequence). In nucleotides, the CDR3 is TGTGCCAGTAGTAGATGGCCATTTAATATCTACGAGCAGTACTTC. Translation: CASSRWPFNIYEQYF.

The chain links TRBV30 to TRBJ2-2; 11 positions agree with TRBD2. The CDR3 has 15 residues. Losses at the gene ends were 0 bases for V and 4 bases for J; bases not matched to a gene: 1. Germline V lookup: CDR1 GTSNPN, CDR2 SVGIG (reference sequence). The CDR3: CAWSVLAGVTGELFF. The CDR3 nucleotides read TGTGCCTGGAGTGTACTAGCGGGGGTCACCGGGGAGCTGTTTTTT.

The rearrangement uses TRBV6-1 and TRBJ1-4; possible D gene TRBD1, 5 bases. This CDR3 has 15 amino acids. Germline-derived CDR1 and CDR2 are MNHNS and SASEGT. V was trimmed by 6 bases and J by 12 bases, leaving 23 bases between them. The CDR3 sequence is CASSPAREIRNELFF. The CDR3 nucleotides read TGTGCCAGCAGCCCGGCCAGGGAAATCCGAAACGAACTGTTTTTT.

V gene TRBV6-1 combines with J gene TRBJ2-1; possible D gene TRBD2, 5 bases. Looked up from germline, CDR1 is MNHNS and CDR2 is SASEGT. CDR3 length equals 14 residues. Trimming took off 2 bases at V and 6 bases at J, with 11 bases between the two ends. CDR3 DNA sequence: TGTGCCAGCAGTGAATCTTGGGGAGTCAATGAGCAGTTCTTC. This gives the protein CASSESWGVNEQFF.

The V call is TRBV28, the J call TRBJ1-1; 8 bases agree with TRBD1. The CDR3 runs to 13 residues. Trimming cost V 10 bases and J 4 bases; bases outside gene matches: 8. CDR1 is MDHEN, CDR2 SYDVKM, per germline. The CDR3 protein is CATRTGRLTEAFF. CDR3 sequence (DNA): TGTGCCACCCGGACAGGGAGGCTCACTGAAGCTTTCTTT.

The V gene is TRBV27, the J gene TRBJ2-3; D is possibly TRBD1 (5 bases). CDR1 and CDR2 (germline): MNHEY, SMNVEV (reference sequence). Deletions cut 1 base from V and 0 bases from J, with 11 bases between. The CDR3 totals 16 residues. Here the CDR3 reads CASSLLDTLSTDTQYF. As DNA, the CDR3 is TGTGCCAGCAGTTTATTGGACACTCTCAGCACAGATACGCAGTATTTT.

The V call is TRBV6-5, the J call TRBJ1-2; the match to TRBD1 covers 9 bases. After removal of 7 bases from V and 4 bases from J, the junction contained 7 bases not matched to a gene. From germline, CDR1 is MNHEY and CDR2 SVGAGI. The CDR3 is 14 amino acids. CDR3: CASTTTGGGYGYTF. The CDR3 nucleotides are TGTGCCAGCACTACGACAGGGGGTGGCTATGGCTACACCTTC.

V is TRBV4-3 and J is TRBJ2-1; the match to TRBD2 covers 8 bases. CDR1 and CDR2 from the germline V gene are LGHNA and YSLEER. The CDR3 extends over 16 amino acids. V was pared by 0 bases and J by 9 bases, with 10 bases of the junction left unmatched. The CDR3 nucleotides read TGCGCCAGCAGCCAAGATCACGGGGGGGAAGTCGGTGAGCAGTTCTTC. Its protein product is CASSQDHGGEVGEQFF.

The V gene is TRBV19, the J gene TRBJ2-1, with D perhaps matching TRBD1 (5 bases). The CDR3 runs to 14 residues. V lost 1 base, J lost 10 bases, and 14 bases lay in between. Germline lookup yields CDR1 LNHDA and CDR2 SQIVND (reference sequence). The DNA for the CDR3 is TGTGCCAGTAGTATAGGGACAACGAATTCGGAGCAGTTCTTC. Its translation: CASSIGTTNSEQFF.

There are a few counts of this clone. The chain carries TRBV6-1 and TRBJ2-3; 8 bases agree with TRBD2. Unmatched junction bases numbered 6, after V lost 6 bases and J lost 1 base. Germline V CDR1 and CDR2: MNHNS, SASEGT. The CDR3 is 15 amino acids. The CDR3 here is CASRETSVGTDTQYF. The CDR3 DNA reads TGTGCCAGCAGAGAGACTAGCGTAGGCACAGATACGCAGTATTTT.

V gene TRBV5-6 combines with J gene TRBJ2-7; 7 bases are a match to TRBD1. From germline, CDR1 is SGHDT and CDR2 YYEEEE. There are 13 residues in the CDR3. Trimming removed 6 bases from V and 3 bases from J; junction bases left unmatched: 6. The CDR3 here is CASTPTGSYEQYF. CDR3 nucleotides: TGTGCCAGCACTCCGACAGGGAGCTACGAGCAGTACTTC. The variable domain in full, completed from reference TRBV5-6 and TRBJ2-7, reads DAGVTQSPTHLIKTRGQQVTLRCSPKSGHDTVSWYQQALGQGPQFIFQYYEEEERQRGNFPDRFSGHQFPNYSSELNVNALLLGDSALYLCASTPTGSYEQYFGPGTRLTVT.

The V call is TRBV11-2, the J call TRBJ1-6; D might be TRBD1 (5 bases). V dropped 4 bases and J dropped 0 bases, with 13 bases sitting between them. The CDR3 covers 17 residues. Germline-derived CDR1 and CDR2 are SGHAT and FQNNGV. The chain's CDR3 is CASSSGWGGSYNSPLHF. In nucleotides, the CDR3 is TGTGCCAGCAGCTCCGGATGGGGGGGCTCCTATAATTCACCCCTCCACTTT.

This clone was counted once. The V call is TRBV5-4, the J call TRBJ2-1; the match to TRBD1 covers 8 bases. The length of the CDR3 is 15 residues. Trimming took 4 bases from V and 8 from J; bases not matched to a gene: 11. Germline lookup yields CDR1 SGHNT and CDR2 YYREEE (reference sequence). CDR3 sequence (DNA): TGTGCCAGCAGCCCCGACAGGGGAGGTAGGGATGAGCAGTTCTTC. Encoded protein: CASSPDRGGRDEQFF.

This chain links TRBV5-1 with TRBJ2-5, with D tentatively TRBD2 (6 bases). Germline V CDR1 and CDR2: SGHRS, YFSETQ. The CDR3 covers 15 residues. The V gene lost 1 base and the J gene lost 5 bases, with 15 bases spanning the gap. CDR3 DNA sequence: TGCGCCAGCAGCTTGCCTACGCGGGGTGGTGAGACCCAGTACTTC. Encoded protein: CASSLPTRGGETQYF.

J is TRBJ2-7 and V is TRBV9; tentatively, D is TRBD2 (6 bases). The germline V gene encodes CDR1 SGDLS and CDR2 YYNGEE. The CDR3 loop spans 15 amino acids. The V and J ends lost 3 bases and 4 bases respectively, with 17 bases between them. The CDR3 nucleotides read TGTGCCAGCAGCGCGGGGGTGGGTTCCCCTTACGAGCAGTACTTC. Translation: CASSAGVGSPYEQYF.

This chain uses TRBV13 with TRBJ2-7; 7 nucleotides line up with TRBD1. The germline V gene encodes CDR1 PRHDT and CDR2 FYEKMQ (reference sequence). V shed 4 bases, J shed 2 bases, and the junction held 8 bases outside the gene matches. This CDR3 contains 15 residues. CDR3 sequence (DNA): TGTGCCAGCAGCTCCCGACAGGGTAGGACCTACGAGCAGTACTTC. This translates into CASSSRQGRTYEQYF.

V is TRBV5-6 and J is TRBJ1-6; the D gene is possibly TRBD1 (5 bases). Trimming stripped 1 base from V and 2 bases from J, with 10 bases between. CDR1 is SGHDT, CDR2 YYEEEE, per germline. The CDR3 extends over 16 amino acids. CDR3 nucleotides: TGTGCCAGCAGCTTGTTCGGGGGGACCTATAATTCACCCCTCCACTTT. Translation: CASSLFGGTYNSPLHF.

On this clone: Other DNA sequences in the sample encode the same CDR3. The rearrangement joins TRBV29-1 to TRBJ1-2, with 8 positions matching TRBD1. V was pared by 6 bases and J by 6 bases, with 6 bases of the junction left unmatched. The germline V gene encodes CDR1 SQVTM and CDR2 ANQGSEA. This CDR3 is 12 amino acids long. The CDR3 loop is CSVTDRGHGYTF. DNA for the CDR3: TGCAGCGTCACCGACAGGGGTCATGGCTACACCTTC.

A word on this clone: An end of the junction differs from the germline gene, which may be a read error. The chain is built from TRBV19 and TRBJ1-5, with no clear D. Germline V lookup: CDR1 LNHDA, CDR2 SQIVND (reference sequence). There are 15 residues in the CDR3. CDR3 DNA: TGTGCCAGTAGTATAGGAGGGAAGGCGAATCCGCCCCAGCATTTT. Translated, it gives CASSIGGKANPPQHF. The complete variable domain, with remaining parts taken from reference TRBV19 and TRBJ1-5, reads DGGITQSPKYLFRKEGQNVTLSCEQNLNHDAMYWYRQDPGQGLRLIYYSQIVNDFQKGDIAEGYSVSREKKESFPLTVTSAQKNPTAFYLCASSIGGKANPPQHFGDGTRLSIL.